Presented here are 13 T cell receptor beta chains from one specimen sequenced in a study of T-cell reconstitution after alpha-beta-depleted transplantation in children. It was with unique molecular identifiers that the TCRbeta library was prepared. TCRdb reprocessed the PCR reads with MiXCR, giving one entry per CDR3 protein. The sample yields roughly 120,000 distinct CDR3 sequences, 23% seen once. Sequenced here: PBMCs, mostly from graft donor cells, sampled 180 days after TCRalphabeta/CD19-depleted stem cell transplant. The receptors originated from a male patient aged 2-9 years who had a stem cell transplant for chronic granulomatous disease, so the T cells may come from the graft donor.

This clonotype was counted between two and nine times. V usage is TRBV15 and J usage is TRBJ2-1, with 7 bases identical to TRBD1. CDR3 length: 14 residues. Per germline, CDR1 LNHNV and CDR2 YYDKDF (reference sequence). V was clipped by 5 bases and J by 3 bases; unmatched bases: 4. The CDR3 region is CATSARDSYNEQFF. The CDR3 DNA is TGTGCCACCAGCGCCCGGGACAGCTACAATGAGCAGTTCTTC.

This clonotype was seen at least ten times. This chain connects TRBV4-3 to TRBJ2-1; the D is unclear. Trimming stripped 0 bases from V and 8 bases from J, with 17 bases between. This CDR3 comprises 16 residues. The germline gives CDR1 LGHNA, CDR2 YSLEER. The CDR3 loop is CASSQDPSGDSDEQFF. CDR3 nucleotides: TGCGCCAGCAGCCAAGATCCATCTGGGGATTCGGATGAGCAGTTCTTC.

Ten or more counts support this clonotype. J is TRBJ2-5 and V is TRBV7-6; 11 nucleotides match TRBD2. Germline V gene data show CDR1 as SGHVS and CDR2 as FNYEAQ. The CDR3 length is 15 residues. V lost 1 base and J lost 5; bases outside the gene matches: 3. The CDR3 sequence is CASSLVLAGDETQYF. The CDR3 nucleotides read TGTGCCAGCAGCTTAGTACTAGCGGGAGATGAGACCCAGTACTTC.

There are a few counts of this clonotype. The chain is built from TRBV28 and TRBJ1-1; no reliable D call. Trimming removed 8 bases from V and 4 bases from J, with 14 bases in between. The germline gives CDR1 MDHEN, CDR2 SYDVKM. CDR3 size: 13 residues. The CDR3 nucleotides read TGTGCCAGCTTCAGTGGCATTGGCACTGAAGCTTTCTTT. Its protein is CASFSGIGTEAFF.

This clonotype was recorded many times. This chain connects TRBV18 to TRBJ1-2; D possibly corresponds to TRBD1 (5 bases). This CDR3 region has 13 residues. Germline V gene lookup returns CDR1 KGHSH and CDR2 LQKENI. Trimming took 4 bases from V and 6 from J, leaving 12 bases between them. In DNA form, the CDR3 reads TGTGCCAGCTCACTCAGGGTGGACGATGGCTACACCTTC. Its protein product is CASSLRVDDGYTF.

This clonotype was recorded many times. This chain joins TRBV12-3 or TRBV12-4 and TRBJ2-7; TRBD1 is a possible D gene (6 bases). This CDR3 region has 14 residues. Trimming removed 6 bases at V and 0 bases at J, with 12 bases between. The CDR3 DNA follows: TGTGCCAGCAGAGCCACAGGGACCTCCTACGAGCAGTACTTC. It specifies CASRATGTSYEQYF.

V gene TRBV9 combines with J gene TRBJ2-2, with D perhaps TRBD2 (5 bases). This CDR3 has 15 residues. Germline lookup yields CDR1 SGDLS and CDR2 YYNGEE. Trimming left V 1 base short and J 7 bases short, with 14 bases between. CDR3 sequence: CASSVSGPLLGELFF. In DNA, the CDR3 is TGTGCCAGCAGCGTAAGCGGTCCCTTGCTCGGGGAGCTGTTTTTT. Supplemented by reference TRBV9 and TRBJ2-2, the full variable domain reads DSGVTQTPKHLITATGQRVTLRCSPRSGDLSVYWYQQSLDQGLQFLIQYYNGEERAKGNILERFSAQQFPDLHSELNLSSLELGDSALYFCASSVSGPLLGELFFGEGSRLTVL.

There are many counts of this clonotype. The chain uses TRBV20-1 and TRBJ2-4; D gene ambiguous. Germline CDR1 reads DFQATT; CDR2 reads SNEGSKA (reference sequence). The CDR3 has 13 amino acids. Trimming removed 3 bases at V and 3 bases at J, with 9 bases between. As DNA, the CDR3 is TGCAGTGCTAGGGCGATTGACAAAAACATTCAGTACTTC. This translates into CSARAIDKNIQYF.

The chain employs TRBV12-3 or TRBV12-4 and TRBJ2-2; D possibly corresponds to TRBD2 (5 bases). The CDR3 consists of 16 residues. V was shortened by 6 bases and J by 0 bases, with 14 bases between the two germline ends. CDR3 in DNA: TGTGCCAGCAGCTTCAAAGCTAGCACGAACACCGGGGAGCTGTTTTTT. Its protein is CASSFKASTNTGELFF.

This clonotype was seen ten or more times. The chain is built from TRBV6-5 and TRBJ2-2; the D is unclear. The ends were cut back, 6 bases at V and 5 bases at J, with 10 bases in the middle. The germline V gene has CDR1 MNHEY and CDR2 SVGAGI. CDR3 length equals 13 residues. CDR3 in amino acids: CASRLSETGELFF. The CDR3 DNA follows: TGTGCCAGCAGGCTTTCGGAGACCGGGGAGCTGTTTTTT.

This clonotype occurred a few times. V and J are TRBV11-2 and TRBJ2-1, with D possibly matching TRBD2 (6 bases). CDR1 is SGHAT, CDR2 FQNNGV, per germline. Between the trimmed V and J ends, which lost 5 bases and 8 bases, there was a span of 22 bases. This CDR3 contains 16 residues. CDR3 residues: CASSPLHGSAGHEQFF. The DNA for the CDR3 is TGTGCCAGCAGCCCTCTACACGGGAGCGCTGGGCATGAGCAGTTCTTC.

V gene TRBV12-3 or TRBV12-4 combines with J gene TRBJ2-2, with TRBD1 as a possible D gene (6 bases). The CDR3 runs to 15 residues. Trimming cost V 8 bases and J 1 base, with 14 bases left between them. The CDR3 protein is CASLGRDKNTGELFF. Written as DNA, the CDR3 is TGTGCCAGCCTGGGCCGGGACAAGAACACCGGGGAGCTGTTTTTT.

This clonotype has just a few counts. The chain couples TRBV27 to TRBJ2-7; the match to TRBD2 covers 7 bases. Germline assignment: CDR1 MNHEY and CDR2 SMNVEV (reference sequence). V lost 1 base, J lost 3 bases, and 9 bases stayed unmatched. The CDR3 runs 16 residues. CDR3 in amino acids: CASSLWASGRDYEQYF. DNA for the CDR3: TGTGCCAGCAGTTTATGGGCTAGCGGACGAGACTACGAGCAGTACTTC.